This T cell receptor beta chain originates from a study of identical twins. Study-level results: Twins shared out-of-frame alpha sequences with excess low generation probability.

Per the germline V gene, CDR1 is DFQATT and CDR2 is SNEGSKA (reference sequence). The length of the CDR3 is 17 residues. J lost 1 base, V lost 5 bases, and 9 bases had no gene match. This clonotype came up a few times. What it binds is not known. TCRdb ran MiXCR on the 5' RACE reads and lists one entry per CDR3 protein. The sample includes 400,000 to 500,000 distinct CDR3 sequences, roughly 18% of them seen just once. The sequenced sample consisted of naive T cells sorted from blood. This chain links TRBV20-1 with TRBJ2-2, with 11 bases aligning to TRBD2. The origin of this receptor is a man aged 50-59 years in good health. The CDR3 DNA follows: TGCAGTGCTCCTTCTGCTAGCGGGGGGAAGAACACCGGGGAGCTGTTTTTT. Residues: CSAPSASGGKNTGELFF.